The rows below give T cell receptor beta chains drawn from one sample of a study of blood T cell repertoires in COVID-19. Some clones are missing from TCRdb's copy, which holds only in-frame ones; the method was immunoSEQ multiplex PCR. Seen here are about 300,000 clones, approximately 89% observed once, and the top ten hold 1.6%. Sequenced sample: peripheral blood. Source of these receptors: a woman under 40 with COVID-19, enrolled during active disease. CDR3s include the opening cysteine and the closing phenylalanine or tryptophan. Each record gives: clone size, J gene, D gene, V gene, CDR3 DNA, CDR3 protein. D genes are given only for firm matches. Part of the rows lack a size; the others show once, few, many or a class for expanded clones.

size: NA
J: TRBJ2-5
D: NA
V: TRBV18
DNA: TGTGCCAGCTCACCTCCAGGGTTACAAGAGACCCAGTACTTC
CDR3: CASSPPGLQETQYF

size: NA
J: TRBJ2-1
D: TRBD2
V: TRBV9
DNA: TGTGCCAGCAGCGTAGGCGGGCGGGGGGGCATAAATGAGCAGTTCTTC
CDR3: CASSVGGRGGINEQFF

size: NA
J: TRBJ1-2
D: TRBD1
V: TRBV4-1
DNA: TGCGCCAGCAGCCAGGTGGGACAGACAAGACGGGATGGCTACACCTTC
CDR3: CASSQVGQTRRDGYTF

size: NA
J: TRBJ1-5
D: NA
V: TRBV5-6
DNA: TGTGCCAGCAGCCTGGGACTGTCGTATCAGCCCCAGCATTTT
CDR3: CASSLGLSYQPQHF

size: once
J: TRBJ1-3
D: NA
V: TRBV2
DNA: TGTGCCAGCAGTGTCACCGGAGCCACAAACACCATATATTTT
CDR3: CASSVTGATNTIYF

size: few
J: TRBJ2-7
D: TRBD2
V: TRBV2
DNA: TGTGCCAGCAGACCTGGGACTAGCGTCCTTGCGCACGGTGAGCAGTACTTC
CDR3: CASRPGTSVLAHGEQYF

size: once
J: TRBJ2-5
D: TRBD2
V: TRBV14
DNA: TGTGCCAGCAGCCAAGGGACTAGCGGGGGGCCCCGGGGTCGAGAGACCCAGTACTTC
CDR3: CASSQGTSGGPRGRETQYF

size: NA
J: TRBJ2-1
D: TRBD1
V: TRBV6-5
DNA: TGTGCCACCAAAGACAGGGGCAGATACAATGAGCAGTTCTTC
CDR3: CATKDRGRYNEQFF

size: NA
J: TRBJ2-4
D: NA
V: TRBV28
DNA: TGTGCCAGCAGACGAAAATTGGCAGGGGTAGCCAAAAACATTCAGTACTTC
CDR3: CASRRKLAGVAKNIQYF

size: NA
J: TRBJ2-1
D: TRBD2
V: TRBV7-3
DNA: TGTGCCAGCAGCCCAACTAGCACTAGCGGGGACTACAATGAGCAGTTCTTC
CDR3: CASSPTSTSGDYNEQFF

size: NA
J: TRBJ1-2
D: TRBD1
V: TRBV19
DNA: TGTGCCAGTCTTGCCCAGGGGGGCTATGGCTACACCTTC
CDR3: CASLAQGGYGYTF

size: NA
J: TRBJ2-2
D: TRBD2
V: TRBV28
DNA: TGTGCCAGCACCCCGGGGGGGGCGAACACCGGGGAGCTGTTTTTT
CDR3: CASTPGGANTGELFF

size: once
J: TRBJ2-1
D: TRBD1
V: TRBV5-1
DNA: TGCGCCAGCAGCTTGGCCCCGCGGACAGGGGGCAGTGGGAATGAGCAGTTCTTC
CDR3: CASSLAPRTGGSGNEQFF

size: NA
J: TRBJ2-1
D: TRBD1
V: TRBV10-3
DNA: TGTGCCATCAGTGAGGGGGACAGGCTAAATGAGCAGTTCTTC
CDR3: CAISEGDRLNEQFF

size: NA
J: TRBJ1-2
D: TRBD1
V: TRBV9
DNA: TGTGCCAGCAGCGTAGGCGGGACAGCGGACTATGGCTACACCTTC
CDR3: CASSVGGTADYGYTF

size: once
J: TRBJ2-1
D: NA
V: TRBV6-1
DNA: TGTGCCAGCAGTGAATATCAGGGCGTCTACAATGAGCAGTTCTTC
CDR3: CASSEYQGVYNEQFF

size: NA
J: TRBJ1-6
D: NA
V: TRBV9
DNA: TGTGCCAGCAGCGTAGCTCCGTGGAGGGTCGATTCACCCCTCCACTTT
CDR3: CASSVAPWRVDSPLHF

size: NA
J: TRBJ2-5
D: TRBD2
V: TRBV6-2/TRBV6-3
DNA: TGTGCCAGCAGTGTAGCGGGGGAGAGGGCCCAGTACTTC
CDR3: CASSVAGERAQYF

size: few
J: TRBJ1-1
D: NA
V: TRBV7-9
DNA: TGTGCCAGCAGCGTCCGGGGGTTGGGTGAAGCTTTCTTT
CDR3: CASSVRGLGEAFF

size: NA
J: TRBJ1-3
D: NA
V: TRBV19
DNA: TGTGCCAGTAGTTTCCCGTCTGGAAACACCATATATTTT
CDR3: CASSFPSGNTIYF

size: NA
J: TRBJ2-7
D: TRBD2
V: TRBV5-4
DNA: TGTGCCAGCAGCCCCACGGGACTAGTCTCCGAGCAGTACTTC
CDR3: CASSPTGLVSEQYF

size: NA
J: TRBJ2-3
D: TRBD2
V: TRBV19
DNA: TGTGCCAGTAGTACCGGGGGGGGCGCAGATACGCAGTATTTT
CDR3: CASSTGGGADTQYF

size: NA
J: TRBJ1-1
D: NA
V: TRBV19
DNA: TGTGCCAGTAGTATAGGGGAGGGCACTGAAGCTTTCTTT
CDR3: CASSIGEGTEAFF

size: NA
J: TRBJ2-5
D: NA
V: TRBV5-4
DNA: TGTGCCAGCAGACCCGAGGGGGAGAAAGAGACCCAGTACTTC
CDR3: CASRPEGEKETQYF

size: NA
J: TRBJ1-1
D: NA
V: TRBV3-1/TRBV3-2
DNA: TGTGCCAGCAGCCAAGATCAGGGGTTGGCTTTCTTT
CDR3: CASSQDQGLAFF

size: NA
J: TRBJ1-1
D: TRBD1
V: TRBV6-5
DNA: TGTGCCAGCAGTTCAATGACAGGGCGTAAGAACACTGAAGCTTTCTTT
CDR3: CASSSMTGRKNTEAFF

size: NA
J: TRBJ1-1
D: NA
V: TRBV24-1
DNA: TGTGCCACCAGGGGAGGGGGGGCCACTGAAGCTTTCTTT
CDR3: CATRGGGATEAFF

size: NA
J: TRBJ1-1
D: TRBD1
V: TRBV29-1
DNA: TGCAGCGTTCGACAGGGGGCTGTTAACACTGAAGCTTTCTTT
CDR3: CSVRQGAVNTEAFF

size: NA
J: TRBJ1-4
D: TRBD1
V: TRBV19
DNA: TGTGCCAGTAGTATGGGACAGGGAAATGAAAAACTGTTTTTT
CDR3: CASSMGQGNEKLFF

size: NA
J: TRBJ1-5
D: NA
V: TRBV19
DNA: TGTGCCAGAAAAACAGGGCCGTTGCAGCCCCAGCATTTT
CDR3: CARKTGPLQPQHF

size: NA
J: TRBJ2-2
D: NA
V: TRBV11-3
DNA: TGTGCCACCCAACGTGCAGTTAACACCGGGGAGCTGTTTTTT
CDR3: CATQRAVNTGELFF

size: NA
J: TRBJ2-2
D: NA
V: TRBV3-1/TRBV3-2
DNA: TGTGCCAGCAGCCCACGCGGGAACACCGGGGAGCTGTTTTTT
CDR3: CASSPRGNTGELFF

size: once
J: TRBJ1-6
D: NA
V: TRBV4-2
DNA: TGTGCCAGCAGCCAAGATACGGTGAATAATTCACCCCTCCACTTT
CDR3: CASSQDTVNNSPLHF

size: NA
J: TRBJ2-2
D: TRBD2
V: TRBV14
DNA: TGTGCCAGCAGCCAAAATCCCCTAGCGGTCACCGGGGAGCTGTTTTTT
CDR3: CASSQNPLAVTGELFF

size: NA
J: TRBJ2-5
D: TRBD2
V: TRBV7-2
DNA: TGTGCCAGCAGCTTATCCTCGACTAGCGGGGTTGAGACCCAGTACTTC
CDR3: CASSLSSTSGVETQYF

size: NA
J: TRBJ1-2
D: NA
V: TRBV6-6
DNA: TGTGCCAGCAGCCGAACCCAGGGAGGCTACACCTTC
CDR3: CASSRTQGGYTF

size: once
J: TRBJ2-5
D: TRBD2
V: TRBV4-1
DNA: TGCGCCAGCAGCCAAAAACTAGCGGGGGCGGTTGAGACCCAGTACTTC
CDR3: CASSQKLAGAVETQYF

size: NA
J: TRBJ1-6
D: NA
V: TRBV19
DNA: TGTGCCAGTAGTATTAACTTCAGCGAAGCGATTAATTCACCCCTCCACTTT
CDR3: CASSINFSEAINSPLHF

size: NA
J: TRBJ2-7
D: NA
V: TRBV10-3
DNA: TGTGCCATCAGTGAAAGAGGATTCGAGCAGTACTTC
CDR3: CAISERGFEQYF

size: NA
J: TRBJ1-1
D: NA
V: TRBV6-5
DNA: TGTGCCAGCAGTTCCCGACAGCCGAACACTGAAGCTTTCTTT
CDR3: CASSSRQPNTEAFF

size: once
J: TRBJ2-5
D: TRBD2
V: TRBV9
DNA: TGTGCCAGCAGCGTAACTAGCGGTCAAGAGATCCAGTACTTC
CDR3: CASSVTSGQEIQYF